Below, 18 T cell receptor beta chains from the same sample are listed, as sequenced in a study of lymphopenia after photon versus proton radiotherapy. Clones were read by immunoSEQ multiplex PCR, and TCRdb kept only the in-frame ones, dropping some. The sample consists of around 150,000 clones, approximately 90% of them appearing once. The sequenced sample was peripheral blood, obtained from a patient treated with photon-based radiotherapy. These receptors were collected from a man in his fifties with gastric cancer.

V is TRBV11-2 and J is TRBJ2-1; the match to TRBD2 covers 10 bases. Trimming at V came to 5 bases and at J to 4 bases, leaving 8 bases not matched to a gene. Germline V CDR1 and CDR2: SGHAT, FQNNGV. CDR3 length: 16 amino acids. This CDR3 reads CASSRRPGLAYNEQFF. As DNA, the CDR3 is TGTGCCAGCAGCCGCAGGCCGGGACTAGCGTACAATGAGCAGTTCTTC.

This sequence joins TRBV28 and TRBJ2-2, with D unclear. Trimming stripped 6 bases from V and 1 base from J, with 15 bases between. Germline values: CDR1 MDHEN, CDR2 SYDVKM. This CDR3 comprises 16 residues. For the CDR3, the DNA is TGTGCCAGCAGCCCCTGGCCGCAGGAGAACACCGGGGAGCTGTTTTTT. This codes for CASSPWPQENTGELFF.

The CDR3 DNA reads as TGCGCCAGCAACACCGGGGACAGGGACACCGGGGAGCTGTTTTTT. Translation gives CASNTGDRDTGELFF. The V gene is TRBV5-1, the J gene TRBJ2-2, with 9 bases fitting TRBD1. The V gene's germline CDR1 is SGHRS and CDR2 YFSETQ. This CDR3 region has 15 residues. With V trimmed by 6 bases and J by 3 bases, 6 bases remained unmatched. The full variable domain, its missing parts supplied by reference TRBV5-1 and TRBJ2-2, is KAGVTQTPRYLIKTRGQQVTLSCSPISGHRSVSWYQQTPGQGLQFLFEYFSETQRNKGNFPGRFSGRQFSNSRSEMNVSTLELGDSALYLCASNTGDRDTGELFFGEGSRLTVL.

This chain connects TRBV6-5 to TRBJ1-3; a weak D match, TRBD1 (5 bases). The CDR3 is 15 amino acids. CDR1 is MNHEY, CDR2 SVGAGI, per germline. V lost 6 bases and J 0 bases, leaving 12 bases between the germline ends. The CDR3 loop is CASRPGAVSGNTIYF. The CDR3 coding sequence is TGTGCCAGCAGGCCCGGGGCAGTCTCTGGAAACACCATATATTTT.

This chain uses TRBV5-4 with TRBJ2-7, with 7 bases identical to TRBD2. Looked up from germline, CDR1 is SGHNT and CDR2 is YYREEE (reference sequence). CDR3 length equals 15 residues. V was clipped by 4 bases and J by 5 bases; unmatched bases: 12. The CDR3 DNA is TGTGCCAGCAGCACTCCGGGGGGAGGATTCCACGAGCAGTACTTC. Protein product: CASSTPGGGFHEQYF. Using reference TRBV5-4 and TRBJ2-7 for the parts outside the CDR3, the full variable domain is ETGVTQSPTHLIKTRGQQVTLRCSSQSGHNTVSWYQQALGQGPQFIFQYYREEENGRGNFPPRFSGLQFPNYSSELNVNALELDDSALYLCASSTPGGGFHEQYFGPGTRLTVT.

J is TRBJ1-3 and V is TRBV4-1; D possibly corresponds to TRBD1 (5 bases). Looked up from germline, CDR1 is MGHRA and CDR2 is YSYEKL. The CDR3 length is 16 residues. The V gene lost 1 base and the J gene lost 1 base, with 11 bases spanning the gap. The chain's CDR3 is CASSQGRGGSGNTIYF. CDR3 nucleotides: TGCGCCAGCAGCCAAGGACGCGGGGGATCTGGAAACACCATATATTTT.

The chain has TRBV25-1 and TRBJ2-1; 9 nucleotides agree with TRBD2. The V gene end was trimmed by 5 bases and the J gene end by 2 bases; junction bases not matched to a gene: 7. Germline V gene sequence: CDR1 MGHDK, CDR2 SYGVNS. This CDR3 is built from 16 residues. This CDR3 is CASSYSGGRAYNEQFF. The CDR3 DNA reads TGTGCCAGCAGTTACTCGGGCGGGAGGGCCTACAATGAGCAGTTCTTC.

In regard to this clone: A junction boundary mismatches the germline segment, possibly from a read error. The chain is built from TRBV30 and TRBJ2-7; the D gene is possibly TRBD2 (6 bases). Germline CDR1 is GTSNPN and CDR2 is SVGIG (reference sequence). The CDR3 runs 15 residues. The CDR3 loop is CAWSVGSGDPYAQYF. CDR3 nucleotides: TGTGCCTGGAGTGTAGGATCGGGAGACCCCTACGCGCAGTACTTC. The entire variable domain, with the rest obtained from reference TRBV30 and TRBJ2-7, is as follows: SQTIHQWPATLVQPVGSPLSLECTVEGTSNPNLYWYRQAAGRGLQLLFYSVGIGQISSEVPQNLSASRPQDRQFILSSKKLLLSDSGFYLCAWSVGSGDPYAQYFGPGTRLTVT.

The V and J genes are TRBV7-2 and TRBJ2-1, with 7 bases that match TRBD1. This CDR3 spans 13 amino acids. The trim removed 3 bases at V and 9 bases at J, leaving 5 bases unmatched. The germline V gene encodes CDR1 SGHTA and CDR2 FQGNSA. The CDR3 sequence is CASSFFRDSEQFF. In DNA form, the CDR3 reads TGTGCCAGCAGCTTTTTCAGGGACAGTGAGCAGTTCTTC.

This clone was detected once. J is TRBJ2-5 and V is TRBV6-5; perhaps D is TRBD1 or TRBD2 (5 bases each). The CDR3 is 13 amino acids. Per the germline V gene, CDR1 is MNHEY and CDR2 is SVGAGI. The V end was cut by 3 bases, the J end by 4 bases, with 9 bases between. The CDR3 DNA follows: TGTGCCAGCAGTTATCGGGACGGAGAGACCCAGTACTTC. This encodes CASSYRDGETQYF.

This chain links TRBV5-4 with TRBJ1-1; D is possibly TRBD1 (6 bases). Between the trimmed V and J ends, which lost 4 bases and 2 bases, there was a span of 12 bases. Germline V gene lookup returns CDR1 SGHNT and CDR2 YYREEE (reference sequence). This CDR3 comprises 14 residues. The CDR3 reads CASSNRGGNTEAFF. The CDR3 nucleotides read TGTGCCAGCAGCAACCGGGGGGGCAACACTGAAGCTTTCTTT.

V usage is TRBV10-3 and J usage is TRBJ1-1; TRBD1 matches at 10 bases. V gave up 6 bases and J gave up 3 bases; unmatched junction bases: 1. CDR1 and CDR2 from the germline V gene are ENHRY and SYGVKD. The CDR3 has 13 amino acids. The CDR3 loop reads CAIRGTGDTEAFF. The CDR3 DNA reads as TGTGCCATCAGAGGGACAGGGGACACTGAAGCTTTCTTT.

This clone showed up just a few times. The rearrangement links TRBV19 to TRBJ2-7; a possible D gene is TRBD2 (5 bases). This CDR3 comprises 12 residues. The germline V gene encodes CDR1 LNHDA and CDR2 SQIVND (reference sequence). With 4 bases removed from V and 2 bases from J, the gap between germline ends came to 6 bases. The DNA for the CDR3 is TGTGCCAGTAGTACGGGGACCTACGAGCAGTACTTC. Translating it yields CASSTGTYEQYF.

The CDR3 reads CASSLEQDGNTIYF. The CDR3, as DNA: TGTGCCAGCAGCTTGGAGCAGGATGGAAACACCATATATTTT. The chain has TRBV5-6 and TRBJ1-3; no reliable D call. The germline V gene has CDR1 SGHDT and CDR2 YYEEEE. The CDR3 sequence is 14 residues long. The V end was cut by 0 bases, the J end by 3 bases, with 7 bases between.

The rearrangement uses TRBV6-5 and TRBJ2-7, with 8 bases aligning to TRBD2. CDR1 is MNHEY and CDR2 is SVGAGI in the germline V gene. V was clipped by 8 bases and J by 6 bases; unmatched bases: 12. The CDR3 is made up of 14 amino acids. The CDR3 here is CASRTRSGSSEQYF. The CDR3 nucleotides read TGTGCCAGCCGAACGCGCAGCGGGAGTTCCGAGCAGTACTTC.

V gene TRBV7-9 combines with J gene TRBJ1-4; possible D gene TRBD1, 5 bases. V was clipped by 5 bases and J by 7 bases, with 5 bases between them. Germline V lookup: CDR1 SEHNR, CDR2 FQNEAQ (reference sequence). The CDR3 contains 11 residues. The CDR3: CASSQGEKLFF. CDR3 DNA: TGTGCCAGCAGCCAGGGTGAAAAACTGTTTTTT. The complete variable domain, with remaining parts taken from reference TRBV7-9 and TRBJ1-4, reads DTGVSQNPRHKITKRGQNVTFRCDPISEHNRLYWYRQTLGQGPEFLTYFQNEAQLEKSRLLSDRFSAERPKGSFSTLEIQRTEQGDSAMYLCASSQGEKLFFGSGTQLSVL.

The rearrangement links TRBV10-2 to TRBJ2-7, with TRBD2 identical over 7 bases. Germline V gene sequence: CDR1 WSHSY, CDR2 SAAADI. The V gene end was trimmed by 10 bases and the J gene end by 0 bases; junction bases not matched to a gene: 12. The CDR3 is made up of 15 amino acids. The CDR3, as DNA: TGCGCCACCAGGAGGGAGGGCCTAGCCTCCTACGAGCAGTACTTC. Translated: CATRREGLASYEQYF.

The chain links TRBV28 to TRBJ1-1; no reliable D call. Per germline, CDR1 MDHEN and CDR2 SYDVKM. V shed 8 bases and J shed 0 bases, with 16 bases lying between them. This CDR3 comprises 15 residues. The CDR3 loop reads CASGPLTVLNTEAFF. CDR3 in DNA: TGTGCCAGCGGTCCCTTGACCGTTCTGAACACTGAAGCTTTCTTT.